This is a list of T cell receptor beta chains from one sample in a study of identical twins. A single record per CDR3 protein comes from TCRdb applying MiXCR to the 5' RACE reads. The repertoire includes over 250,000 distinct CDR3 sequences, roughly 10% of them detected once, and roughly 7% sits in the top ten. These records were also assigned to another study, of yellow fever vaccine responses in identical twins.

The sequenced sample consisted of CD8+ T cells sorted from blood. Receptors originate from a woman in her late teens or twenties in good health. Each CDR3 is given with its conserved first and last residue. The D gene is left open where the match is weak. Clone size, where shown, is once, few, many, or a class for clones that have expanded.

clone size	D gene	V gene	J gene	CDR3 protein	CDR3 DNA
NA	TRBD1	TRBV5-1	TRBJ1-1	CASRGGGNTEAFF	TGCGCCAGCCGAGGGGGCGGGAACACTGAAGCTTTCTTT
NA	NA	TRBV27	TRBJ2-7	CASSLVGQEQYF	TGTGCCAGCAGTTTAGTAGGGCAGGAGCAGTACTTC
many	NA	TRBV4-3	TRBJ2-5	CASSQDRGWETQYF	TGCGCCAGCAGCCAAGACAGGGGATGGGAGACCCAGTACTTC
many	NA	TRBV5-1	TRBJ2-1	CASGQGVSYNEQFF	TGCGCCAGCGGCCAAGGTGTCTCCTACAATGAGCAGTTCTTC
NA	NA	TRBV27	TRBJ2-7	CASSLGASPVDSYEQYF	TGTGCCAGCAGTTTAGGTGCTAGCCCTGTTGACTCCTACGAGCAGTACTTC
many	TRBD2	TRBV29-1	TRBJ2-7	CSVGGTSGSDEQYF	TGCAGCGTCGGGGGGACTAGCGGGAGCGACGAGCAGTACTTC
NA	NA	TRBV2	TRBJ2-1	CASSAGTLYNEQFF	TGTGCCAGCAGTGCCGGGACGTTATACAATGAGCAGTTCTTC
many	NA	TRBV7-8	TRBJ2-7	CASSLATHEQYF	TGTGCCAGCAGCTTAGCAACCCACGAGCAGTACTTC
few	TRBD1	TRBV30	TRBJ2-3	CAWGTGETHTDTQYF	TGTGCCTGGGGAACAGGGGAGACACACACAGATACGCAGTATTTT
few	NA	TRBV21-1	TRBJ1-5	CASSKGWDHSNQPQHF	TGTGCCAGCAGCAAAGGTTGGGACCATAGCAATCAGCCCCAGCATTTT